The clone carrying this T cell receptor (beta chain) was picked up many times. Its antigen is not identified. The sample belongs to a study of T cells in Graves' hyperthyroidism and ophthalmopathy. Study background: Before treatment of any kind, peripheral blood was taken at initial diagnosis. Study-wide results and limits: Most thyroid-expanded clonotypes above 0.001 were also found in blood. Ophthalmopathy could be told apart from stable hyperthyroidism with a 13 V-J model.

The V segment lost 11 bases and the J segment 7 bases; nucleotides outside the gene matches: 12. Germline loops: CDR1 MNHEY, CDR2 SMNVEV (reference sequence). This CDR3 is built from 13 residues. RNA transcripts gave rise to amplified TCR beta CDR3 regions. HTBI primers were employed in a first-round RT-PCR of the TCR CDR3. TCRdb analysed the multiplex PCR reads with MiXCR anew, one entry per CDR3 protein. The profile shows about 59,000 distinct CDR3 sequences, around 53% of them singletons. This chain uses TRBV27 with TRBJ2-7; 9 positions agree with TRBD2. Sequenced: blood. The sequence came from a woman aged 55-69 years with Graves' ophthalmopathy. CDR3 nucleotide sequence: TGTGCCGGCACCTCTAGCGGGGTAAGGGAGCAGTACTTC. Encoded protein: CAGTSSGVREQYF.